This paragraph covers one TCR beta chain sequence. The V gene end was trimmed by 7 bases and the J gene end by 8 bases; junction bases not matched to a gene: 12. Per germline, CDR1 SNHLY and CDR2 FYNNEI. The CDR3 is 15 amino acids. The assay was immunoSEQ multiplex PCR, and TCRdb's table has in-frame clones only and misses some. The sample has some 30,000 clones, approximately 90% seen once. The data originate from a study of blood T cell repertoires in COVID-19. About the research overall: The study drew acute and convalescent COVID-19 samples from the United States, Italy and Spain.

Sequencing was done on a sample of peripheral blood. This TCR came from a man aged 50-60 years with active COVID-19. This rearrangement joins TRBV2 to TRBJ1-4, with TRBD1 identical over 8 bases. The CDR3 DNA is TGTGCCAGCAAGAAACGCCCGGGACAGGAGGAAAAACTGTTTTTT. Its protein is CASKKRPGQEEKLFF.